This TCR beta chain derives from a study of naive and memory T cell subsets. Whole-study results and caveats: Findings for naive and memory subsets could not be checked against ground truth. Gini index rose across naive, CM, EM and EMRA in CD4 and CD8.

Germline V lookup: CDR1 SGHDN, CDR2 FVKESK. The CDR3 extends over 12 amino acids. Trimming removed 4 bases from V and 8 bases from J; junction bases left unmatched: 3. An equimolar mix of two oligonucleotides served as the beta constant-region primer for TRBC1 and TRBC2. A 12-nucleotide UMI and the SP2 primer were added to the cDNA 3' end by oligonucleotide ligation. TCRdb called the UMI-ligation and nested PCR reads again in MiXCR, with one record for every CDR3 protein. Of 130,000 to 150,000 distinct CDR3 sequences listed, approximately 15% are singletons. From the second PCR step, alpha and beta chains were amplified apart. This clonotype was seen more than once but under ten times. Antigen unknown.

Sequenced input: naive CD4+ T cells from blood. The chain carries TRBV14 and TRBJ2-3; TRBD2 agrees at 7 bases. This sequence originates from a human donor in good health. DNA of the CDR3: TGTGCCAGCAGCCCGAGCGGGGCTACGCAGTATTTT. It yields the protein CASSPSGATQYF.